This T cell receptor beta chain was sequenced during a study of CD8+CD57+ T cells in acquired aplastic anemia (dated by TCRdb to 2017 to 2018). Regarding the study in general: On average, sorted CD4+ and CD8+ cells yielded around 3.4 ug of extracted DNA, with a range of about 0.19 to 30 ug.

What the study reported, not specific to this receptor: CD8+ Simpson's diversity did not differ significantly between patients and healthy controls (P=0.060). Approximately 31 CD8+ CDR3 sequences were found in both patients and controls but appeared to be highly expressed in patients and within the immunodominant clones of the patients.

The study deep-sequenced TCR repertoires of sorted CD4+ and CD8+ blood T cells from severe aplastic anemia patients and healthy subjects. Ficoll-Paque density gradient centrifugation was used to isolate peripheral blood mononuclear cells. CD4+ and CD8+ T cells were sorted by FACS or magnetic beads before DNA extraction. A remark on this clonotype: Its cognate antigen has yet to be identified. A single base separates this from a much larger clone, so it may be a read error.

The CDR3 starts with the cysteine, ends with the phenylalanine, and has 16 residues. The DNA shown is the 48-base CDR3, in frame from base 1. V is cut by 4 bases and J by 9 bases, and the space between the germline ends is 25 bases. For CDR1 and CDR2, the germline V gene (reference sequence) lists PRHDT and FYEKMQ. Genomic DNA served as template for TCR beta VDJ combination and CDR3 sequence profiling. An Illumina HiSeq 2000 was used for TCR repertoire sequencing. The original pipeline was this. Repertoires were assessed using TRBV/TRBJ rearrangement plots, CDR3 size and DJ length profiles, and Simpson's diversity index. The most abundant DNA sequence in the deep sequencing data was defined as the immunodominant clone. CDR3 amino acid sequences were screened for sharing across subjects and were compared with published repertoires and the VDJdb database. The public sequencing data were trimmed at Q25 with fastp and processed into clonotypes with MiXCR by TCRdb, which kept only in-frame beta chains. Merged by CDR3 protein, the rows form single entries marked with the most common genes and DNA. The V and J calls shown here were made by TCRdb, not taken from the authors' results. The sample table lists more than 150,000 distinct CDR3 sequences, 64% of them with a count of one. The ten biggest clones cover about 43% of the sample.

Sequenced sample: sorted CD4+, CD8+, or CD8+CD57+ T cells (not recorded which) from PBMCs. The sequence is built from TRBV13 and TRBJ2-7; the D assignment is uncertain and may be TRBD1 or TRBD2, with 7 bases supporting each. The origin of this receptor is a human donor with severe aplastic anemia or a healthy control (not recorded which). The CDR3 region reads CASSSRGGGAFNGQYF. The base sequence is TGTGCCAGCAGCTCGAGGGGAGGGGGCGCTTTCAACGGGCAGTACTTC.